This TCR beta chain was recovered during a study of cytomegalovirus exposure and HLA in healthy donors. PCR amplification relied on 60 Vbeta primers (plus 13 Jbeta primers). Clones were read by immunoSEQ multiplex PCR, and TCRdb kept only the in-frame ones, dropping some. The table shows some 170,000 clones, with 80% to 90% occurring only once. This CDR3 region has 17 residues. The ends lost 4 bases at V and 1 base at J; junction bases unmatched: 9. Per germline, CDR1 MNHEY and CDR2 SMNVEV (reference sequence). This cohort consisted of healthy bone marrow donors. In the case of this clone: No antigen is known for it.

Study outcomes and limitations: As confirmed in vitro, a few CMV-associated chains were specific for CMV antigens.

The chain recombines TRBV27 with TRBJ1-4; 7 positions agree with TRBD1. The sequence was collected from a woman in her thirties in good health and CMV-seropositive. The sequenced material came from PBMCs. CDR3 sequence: CASSSQGLGRTNEKLFF. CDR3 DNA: TGTGCCAGCAGTTCACAGGGGTTGGGGCGAACTAATGAAAAACTGTTTTTT.